The rows below give T cell receptor beta chains drawn from one sample of a study of a mutant IDH1 vaccine in newly diagnosed glioma. These receptors lack a known antigen. Measured with immunoSEQ multiplex PCR; TCRdb has only the in-frame clones, and not every one. Here the sample spans roughly 48,000 clones, 76% being singletons. The sample was PBMCs, taken from a glioma patient whose treatment included an IDH1 peptide vaccine. The receptors shown here come from a man in his forties with glioma. Each CDR3 is given with its conserved first and last residue. A D gene is named only where the DNA matches it firmly. Clone sizes are given selectively: once, few, many, or a class where the clone is expanded.

-,-,TRBV5-5,TRBJ2-3,CASSPGTLSTDTQYF,TGTGCCAGCAGTCCCGGGACCCTCAGCACAGATACGCAGTATTTT
once,-,TRBV19,TRBJ1-1,CASSQNTEAFF,TGTGCCAGTAGTCAGAACACTGAAGCTTTCTTT
-,TRBD1,TRBV7-9,TRBJ2-2,CASSFWTMTGANTGELFF,TGTGCCAGCAGCTTCTGGACGATGACAGGGGCGAACACCGGGGAGCTGTTTTTT
-,-,TRBV11-2,TRBJ1-3,CASSLVSTGRNTIYF,TGTGCCAGCAGCTTGGTATCAACGGGGAGAAACACCATATATTTT
once,TRBD1,TRBV29-1,TRBJ1-5,CSVGTGISNQPQHF,TGCAGCGTTGGGACAGGGATAAGCAATCAGCCCCAGCATTTT
few,TRBD2,TRBV29-1,TRBJ2-3,CSVLTSGSITDTQYF,TGCAGCGTCCTGACTAGCGGGAGTATCACAGATACGCAGTATTTT
-,TRBD2,TRBV19,TRBJ2-1,CASSQSGRGNEQFF,TGTGCCAGTAGTCAAAGCGGGAGAGGTAATGAGCAGTTCTTC
-,TRBD2,TRBV5-5,TRBJ2-1,CASSATGLAGFIISYNEQFF,TGTGCCAGCAGCGCGACGGGACTAGCGGGATTCATTATCTCCTACAATGAGCAGTTCTTC
few,-,TRBV7-9,TRBJ2-5,CASSVKETQYF,TGTGCCAGCAGCGTAAAAGAGACCCAGTACTTC
few,TRBD1,TRBV11-2,TRBJ2-7,CASSETGDPYEQYF,TGTGCCAGCAGCGAAACAGGGGATCCCTACGAGCAGTACTTC
-,-,TRBV11-2,TRBJ2-2,CASSPGRGLFTGELFF,TGTGCCAGCAGCCCCGGTAGGGGTCTTTTTACCGGGGAGCTGTTTTTT
-,TRBD2,TRBV2,TRBJ2-1,CASSVTSRYNEQFF,TGTGCCAGCAGTGTGACTAGCCGCTACAATGAGCAGTTCTTC
-,-,TRBV6-1,TRBJ1-2,CASRESGRFYTF,TGTGCCAGCAGGGAAAGTGGACGGTTCTACACCTTC
-,-,TRBV7-2,TRBJ1-1,CASSLSQATEAFF,TGTGCCAGCAGCTTGAGTCAGGCCACTGAAGCTTTCTTT
-,TRBD2,TRBV29-1,TRBJ2-5,CSALPGTSGRETQYF,TGCAGCGCCCTCCCAGGGACTAGCGGTAGGGAGACCCAGTACTTC
-,TRBD2,TRBV19,TRBJ2-1,CASSTSGSFNEQFF,TGTGCCAGTAGTACCAGCGGGAGTTTTAATGAGCAGTTCTTC
-,TRBD2,TRBV7-2,TRBJ2-3,CASSRSFSGTLGTDTQYF,TGTGCCAGCAGCCGATCTTTTAGCGGGACCCTCGGCACAGATACGCAGTATTTT
-,-,TRBV7-9,TRBJ2-3,CASSLDSDPSTDTQYF,TGTGCCAGCAGCCTGGACTCAGATCCGAGCACAGATACGCAGTATTTT
-,-,TRBV7-8,TRBJ2-1,CASSGQIYNEQFF,TGTGCCAGCAGCGGACAAATTTACAATGAGCAGTTCTTC
-,-,TRBV6-5,TRBJ1-5,CASSYGQSNQPQHF,TGTGCCAGCAGTTACGGGCAGAGCAATCAGCCCCAGCATTTT
-,-,TRBV15,TRBJ2-5,CATSRDQRETQYF,TGTGCCACCAGCAGAGACCAGAGGGAGACCCAGTACTTC
few,TRBD1,TRBV2,TRBJ1-5,CASNGQGNSNQPQHF,TGTGCCAGCAACGGACAGGGGAATAGCAATCAGCCCCAGCATTTT
-,-,TRBV15,TRBJ1-5,CATSKRSRAQPQHF,TGTGCCACCAGCAAAAGATCAAGGGCTCAGCCCCAGCATTTT
-,-,TRBV6-1,TRBJ2-4,CASSAGVWRNDGLAKNIQYF,TGTGCCAGCAGTGCCGGCGTCTGGCGGAATGATGGATTGGCCAAAAACATTCAGTACTTC
-,TRBD1,TRBV5-1,TRBJ1-1,CASSPTGGNTEAFF,TGCGCCAGCAGCCCGACAGGGGGAAACACTGAAGCTTTCTTT
-,TRBD1,TRBV5-5,TRBJ1-1,CASSWFGQGNTEAFF,TGTGCCAGCAGCTGGTTTGGACAGGGGAACACTGAAGCTTTCTTT
few,-,TRBV16,TRBJ2-1,CASSQLGAPSEQFF,TGTGCCAGCAGCCAACTAGGGGCCCCCTCGGAGCAGTTCTTC
-,TRBD2,TRBV11-2,TRBJ2-1,CASSLVGLANNEQFF,TGTGCCAGCAGCTTAGTGGGACTAGCGAACAATGAGCAGTTCTTC
-,-,TRBV11-2,TRBJ2-1,CASSLGADQHLSYNEQFF,TGTGCCAGCAGCTTAGGAGCGGACCAGCACTTATCCTACAATGAGCAGTTCTTC
-,-,TRBV5-1,TRBJ2-7,CASSLEPGGYEQYF,TGCGCCAGCAGCTTAGAGCCCGGTGGATACGAGCAGTACTTC
-,-,TRBV4-3,TRBJ2-5,CASSPRGYQDQETQYF,TGCGCCAGCAGCCCAAGGGGGTACCAAGACCAAGAGACCCAGTACTTC
few,TRBD1,TRBV29-1,TRBJ1-2,CSVEVRGGNPNYGYTF,TGCAGCGTTGAAGTCAGGGGGGGAAATCCTAACTATGGCTACACCTTC
few,TRBD2,TRBV4-3,TRBJ2-2,CASSQDLAGANTGELFF,TGCGCCAGCAGCCAAGATCTAGCGGGCGCGAACACCGGGGAGCTGTTTTTT
once,-,TRBV4-1,TRBJ2-3,CASSQDLAGSLADTQYF,TGCGCCAGCAGCCAAGATTTGGCAGGTTCTTTAGCAGATACGCAGTATTTT
once,-,TRBV2,TRBJ2-5,CASSDRSRETQYF,TGTGCCAGCAGTGACAGGTCTCGTGAGACCCAGTACTTC
-,-,TRBV7-2,TRBJ2-1,CASSLVGRNEQFF,TGTGCCAGCAGCTTAGTGGGGAGGAATGAGCAGTTCTTC
-,-,TRBV7-2,TRBJ2-3,CASRTASGDTQYF,TGTGCCAGCAGGACAGCCTCCGGGGATACGCAGTATTTT
-,-,TRBV2,TRBJ2-1,CASSDPTGNEQFF,TGTGCCAGCAGTGACCCCACGGGCAATGAGCAGTTCTTC
-,-,TRBV2,TRBJ1-3,CASSEQPGVTGNTIYF,TGTGCCAGCAGTGAACAACCAGGCGTCACTGGAAACACCATATATTTT
-,-,TRBV5-1,TRBJ2-1,CASSLDYNTYNEQFF,TGCGCCAGCAGCTTGGACTACAACACCTACAATGAGCAGTTCTTC
-,-,TRBV6-1,TRBJ2-7,CASSERWDRGEQYF,TGTGCCAGCAGTGAAAGGTGGGATAGGGGCGAGCAGTACTTC
-,TRBD1,TRBV5-1,TRBJ1-2,CASSPGTGVGYTF,TGCGCCAGCAGCCCGGGGACAGGGGTAGGCTACACCTTC
-,-,TRBV6-5,TRBJ2-2,CASSYSRYTGELFF,TGTGCCAGCAGTTACAGTCGGTACACCGGGGAGCTGTTTTTT
-,-,TRBV11-2,TRBJ2-2,CASSLVATNTGELFF,TGTGCCAGCAGCTTAGTAGCGACCAACACCGGGGAGCTGTTTTTT
once,-,TRBV7-2,TRBJ2-1,CASSFYHNEQFF,TGTGCCAGCAGCTTCTATCACAATGAGCAGTTCTTC
-,TRBD1,TRBV5-1,TRBJ1-3,CASSNPGQTSGNTIYF,TGCGCCAGCAGCAACCCGGGACAGACTTCTGGAAACACCATATATTTT
-,TRBD1,TRBV7-9,TRBJ2-5,CASSLGSGTGAETQYF,TGTGCCAGCAGCTTAGGGTCCGGGACAGGGGCGGAGACCCAGTACTTC
-,-,TRBV10-3,TRBJ1-1,CASSYLGRATEAFF,TGTGCCAGCAGTTACCTAGGCAGGGCCACTGAAGCTTTCTTT
-,-,TRBV29-1,TRBJ1-1,CSGSEIRGTEAFF,TGCAGCGGATCTGAAATCAGGGGCACTGAAGCTTTCTTT
-,TRBD2,TRBV15,TRBJ2-5,CATSRVSGRSETQYF,TGTGCCACCAGCAGAGTTAGCGGGAGATCGGAGACCCAGTACTTC